The TCR beta chain under discussion was sequenced for a study of shared clonotypes between healthy human individuals. It was across several immunoSEQ plates that each subset's genomic DNA was evenly split. Assay: immunoSEQ multiplex PCR; the TCRdb copy retains only in-frame clones and omits some. The table has roughly 2.5 million clones, around 90% seen once; the top ten hold over 0.12%. Comment on this clone: Antigen unknown.

Points from the study as a whole: Among four donors, around 5% of naive CD4 clonotypes were found in common.

The clonotype comes from a man between 18 and 29 years old in good health. Material for sequencing was naive CD4+ T cells sorted from blood. Indicated subset: CD45RA+ positively selected.

This CDR3 is CASRIAGQGTSNEKLFF. The CDR3 DNA is TGTGCCAGCAGAATAGCAGGCCAGGGAACGTCTAATGAAAAACTGTTTTTT. The chain is built from TRBV28 and TRBJ1-4; possibly TRBD1 for D (5 bases). Per germline, CDR1 MDHEN and CDR2 SYDVKM. Trimming cost V 6 bases and J 3 bases, with 20 bases left between them. CDR3 length: 17 amino acids. The whole variable domain, remainder taken from reference TRBV28 and TRBJ1-4, is DVKVTQSSRYLVKRTGEKVFLECVQDMDHENMFWYRQDPGLGLRLIYFSYDVKMKEKGDIPEGYSVSREKKERFSLILESASTNQTSMYLCASRIAGQGTSNEKLFFGSGTQLSVL.